The source of this T cell receptor (beta chain) is a study of technical replicates of blood from several donors. Germline CDR1 reads MNHNS; CDR2 reads SASEGT. Trimming stripped 6 bases from V and 7 bases from J, with 10 bases between. The length of the CDR3 is 12 residues. Assay: immunoSEQ multiplex PCR; the TCRdb copy retains only in-frame clones and omits some. This table has approximately 74,000 clones, 88% appearing once. This TCR derives from a human donor in good health. Some clones in this sample may be carry-over from other donors' samples. Material: PBMCs. V and J are TRBV6-1 and TRBJ2-1; no clear D gene. CDR3 DNA sequence: TGTGCCAGCAGCCCTAGTGGGAATGAGCAGTTCTTC. It translates to CASSPSGNEQFF.